The TCR beta chain under discussion was sequenced for a study of shared T cell receptors in the human thymus. Trimming removed 5 bases from V and 1 base from J, with 4 bases in between. Looked up from germline, CDR1 is MGHDK and CDR2 is SYGVNS. The CDR3 consists of 12 residues. This clone has more than one count but fewer than ten. Using immunoSEQ multiplex PCR, the repertoire was profiled, and TCRdb retains in-frame clones only, with some absent. The sample yields hundreds of thousands of clones, about 84% seen once. The same sample was also studied in work on human thymus T cells. From that report: Thymus was obtained from resections taken during corrective heart surgery.

The sequenced sample was thymocytes. The gene calls are TRBV25-1 and TRBJ2-3, with D unresolved. This sequence originates from a boy under two years old with a congenital heart defect. CDR3 amino acids: CASSQGTDTQYF. CDR3 nucleotides: TGTGCCAGCAGTCAGGGCACAGATACGCAGTATTTT.